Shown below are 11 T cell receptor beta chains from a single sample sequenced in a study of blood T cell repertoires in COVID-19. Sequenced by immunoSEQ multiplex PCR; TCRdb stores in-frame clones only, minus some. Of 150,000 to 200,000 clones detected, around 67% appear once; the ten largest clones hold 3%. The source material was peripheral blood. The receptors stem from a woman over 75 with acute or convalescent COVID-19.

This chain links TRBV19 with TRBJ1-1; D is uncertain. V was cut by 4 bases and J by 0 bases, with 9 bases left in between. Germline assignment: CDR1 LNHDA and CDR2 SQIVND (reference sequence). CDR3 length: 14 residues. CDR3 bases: TGTGCCAGTAGTACCGGGGAGATGAACACTGAAGCTTTCTTT. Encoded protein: CASSTGEMNTEAFF.

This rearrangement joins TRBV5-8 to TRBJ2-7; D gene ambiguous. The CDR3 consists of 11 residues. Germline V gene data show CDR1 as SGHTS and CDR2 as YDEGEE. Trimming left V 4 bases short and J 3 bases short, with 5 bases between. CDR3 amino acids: CASSPHYEQYF. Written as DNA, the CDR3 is TGTGCCAGCAGCCCCCACTACGAGCAGTACTTC.

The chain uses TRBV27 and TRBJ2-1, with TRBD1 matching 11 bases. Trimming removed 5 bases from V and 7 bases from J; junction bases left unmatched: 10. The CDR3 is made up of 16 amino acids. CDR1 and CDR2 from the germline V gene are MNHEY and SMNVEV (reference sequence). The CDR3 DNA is TGTGCCAGCAGTCCGCCTCTGGACAGGGGGCTTAATGAGCAGTTCTTC. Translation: CASSPPLDRGLNEQFF.

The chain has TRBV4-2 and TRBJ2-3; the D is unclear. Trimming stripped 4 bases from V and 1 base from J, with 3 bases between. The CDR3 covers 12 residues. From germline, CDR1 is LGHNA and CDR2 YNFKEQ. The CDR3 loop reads CASSPGTDTQYF. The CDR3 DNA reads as TGTGCCAGCAGCCCCGGCACAGATACGCAGTATTTT.

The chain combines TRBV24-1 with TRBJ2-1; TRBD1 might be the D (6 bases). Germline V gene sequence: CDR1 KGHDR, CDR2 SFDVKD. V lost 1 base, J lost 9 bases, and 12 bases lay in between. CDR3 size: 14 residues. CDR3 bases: TGTGCCACCAGTGATTTTCAGGGGACGGCTGAGCAGTTCTTC. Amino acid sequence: CATSDFQGTAEQFF.

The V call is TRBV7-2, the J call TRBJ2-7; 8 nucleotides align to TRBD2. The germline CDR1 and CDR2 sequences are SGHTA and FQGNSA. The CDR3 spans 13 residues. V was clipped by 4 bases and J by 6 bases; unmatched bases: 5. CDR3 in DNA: TGTGCCAGCAGCTATGGACTAGCACGCGAGCAGTACTTC. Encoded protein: CASSYGLAREQYF.

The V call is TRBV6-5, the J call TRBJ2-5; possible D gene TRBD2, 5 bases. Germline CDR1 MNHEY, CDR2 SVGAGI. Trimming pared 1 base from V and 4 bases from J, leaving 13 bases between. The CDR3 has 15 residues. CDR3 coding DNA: TGTGCCAGCAGTTACTTCTCGGGGTTCGGAGAGACCCAGTACTTC. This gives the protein CASSYFSGFGETQYF.

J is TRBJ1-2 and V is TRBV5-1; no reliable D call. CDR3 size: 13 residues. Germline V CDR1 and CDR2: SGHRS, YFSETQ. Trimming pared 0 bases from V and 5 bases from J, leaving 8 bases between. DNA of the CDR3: TGCGCCAGCAGCTTGGGACAACAGTATGGCTACACCTTC. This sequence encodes CASSLGQQYGYTF. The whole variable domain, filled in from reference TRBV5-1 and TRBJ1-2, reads KAGVTQTPRYLIKTRGQQVTLSCSPISGHRSVSWYQQTPGQGLQFLFEYFSETQRNKGNFPGRFSGRQFSNSRSEMNVSTLELGDSALYLCASSLGQQYGYTFGSGTRLTVV.

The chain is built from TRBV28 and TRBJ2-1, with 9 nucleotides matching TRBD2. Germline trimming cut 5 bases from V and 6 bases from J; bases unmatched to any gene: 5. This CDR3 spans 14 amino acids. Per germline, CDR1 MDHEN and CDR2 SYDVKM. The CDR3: CASSESTSGNEQFF. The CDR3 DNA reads TGTGCCAGCAGTGAATCGACTAGCGGCAATGAGCAGTTCTTC.

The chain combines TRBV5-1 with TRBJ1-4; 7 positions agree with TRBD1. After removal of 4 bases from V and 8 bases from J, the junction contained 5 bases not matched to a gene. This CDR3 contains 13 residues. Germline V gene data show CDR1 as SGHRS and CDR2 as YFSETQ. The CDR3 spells CASSDRADEKLFF. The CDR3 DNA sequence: TGCGCCAGCAGCGACAGGGCGGACGAAAAACTGTTTTTT.

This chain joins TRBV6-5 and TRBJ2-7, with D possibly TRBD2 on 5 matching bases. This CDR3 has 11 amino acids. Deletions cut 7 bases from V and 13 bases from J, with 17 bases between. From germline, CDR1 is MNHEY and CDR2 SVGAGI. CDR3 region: CASTRSGSQYF. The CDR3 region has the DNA TGTGCCAGCACCCGATCGGGATCCCAATACTTC.